This entry describes one T cell receptor beta chain. The antigen is unknown. At one end the junction does not follow the germline gene, possibly because of a read error. A multiplex PCR was run with 60 Vbeta primers and 13 Jbeta primers. TCRdb's table, derived via immunoSEQ multiplex PCR, lists solely in-frame clones and lacks some. Seen here are roughly 180,000 clones, 80% to 85% observed once, and the top ten hold 0.95% to 1.5%. This sample stems from a study of cytomegalovirus exposure and HLA in healthy donors. Overall study findings and caveats: On later analysis, the bulk of CMV-associated TCR beta chains appeared to be HLA-restricted. Reportedly, a later analysis found an Asian-associated ancestry cluster had fewer N-insertions than the roughly 630-donor mean. In vitro checks showed that a few CMV-associated chains really do target CMV antigens. Cytomegalovirus association was assigned to about 150 TCR beta chains.

CDR3 size: 16 residues. Germline loops: CDR1 LGHNT, CDR2 FRNRAP. V usage is TRBV12-5 and J usage is TRBJ2-1; D uncertain. Sequenced material: PBMCs. This TCR was recovered from a boy aged 2 to 10 in good health and CMV-seronegative. DNA of the CDR3: TGTGCTAGTGGTCTGGTCTTACAGAGCTCCTACAATGAGCAGTTCTTC. It is translated as CASGLVLQSSYNEQFF.